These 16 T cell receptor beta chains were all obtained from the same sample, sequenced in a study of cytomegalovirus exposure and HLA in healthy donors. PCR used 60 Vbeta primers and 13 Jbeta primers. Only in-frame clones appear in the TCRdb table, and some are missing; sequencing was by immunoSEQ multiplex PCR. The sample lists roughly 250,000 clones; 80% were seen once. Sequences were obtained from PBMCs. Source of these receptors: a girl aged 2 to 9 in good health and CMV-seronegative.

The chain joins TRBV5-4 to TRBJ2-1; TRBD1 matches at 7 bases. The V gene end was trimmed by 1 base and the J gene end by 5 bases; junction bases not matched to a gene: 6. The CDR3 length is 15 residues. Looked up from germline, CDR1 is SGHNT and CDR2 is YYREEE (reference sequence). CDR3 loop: CASSLPWDSHNEQFF. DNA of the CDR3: TGTGCCAGCAGCTTGCCTTGGGACAGCCACAATGAGCAGTTCTTC.

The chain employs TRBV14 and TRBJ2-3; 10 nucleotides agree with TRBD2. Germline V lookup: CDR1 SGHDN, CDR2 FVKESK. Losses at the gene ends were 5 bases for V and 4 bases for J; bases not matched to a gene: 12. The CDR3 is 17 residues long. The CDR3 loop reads CASSFRLAGFRADTQYF. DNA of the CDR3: TGTGCCAGCAGCTTCAGACTAGCGGGCTTTAGGGCAGATACGCAGTATTTT.

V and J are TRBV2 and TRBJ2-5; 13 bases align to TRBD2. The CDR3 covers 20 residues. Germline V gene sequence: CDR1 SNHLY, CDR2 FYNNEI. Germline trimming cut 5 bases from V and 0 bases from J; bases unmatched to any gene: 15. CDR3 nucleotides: TGTGCCAGCAGTAGACCGGGACTAGCGGGACTATGGGGTTACCAAGAGACCCAGTACTTC. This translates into CASSRPGLAGLWGYQETQYF.

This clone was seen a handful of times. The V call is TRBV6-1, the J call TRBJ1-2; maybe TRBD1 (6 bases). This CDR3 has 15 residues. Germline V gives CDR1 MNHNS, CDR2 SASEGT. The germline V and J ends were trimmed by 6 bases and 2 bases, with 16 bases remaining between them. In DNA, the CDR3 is TGTGCCAGCAGATTCACACAGGGAGAGAACTATGGCTACACCTTC. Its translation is CASRFTQGENYGYTF.

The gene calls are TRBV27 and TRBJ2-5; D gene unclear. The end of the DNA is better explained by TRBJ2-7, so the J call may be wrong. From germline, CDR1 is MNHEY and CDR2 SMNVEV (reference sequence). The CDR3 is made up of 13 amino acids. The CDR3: CASSPTAHYEQYF. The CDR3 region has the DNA TGTGCCAGCAGTCCAACGGCACACTACGAGCAGTACTTC.

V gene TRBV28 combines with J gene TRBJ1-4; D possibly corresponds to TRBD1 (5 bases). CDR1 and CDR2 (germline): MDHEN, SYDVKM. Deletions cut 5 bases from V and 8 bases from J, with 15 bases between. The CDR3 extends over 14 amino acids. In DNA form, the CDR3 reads TGTGCCAGCAGTGAATCGGGGGTACCCGAAAAACTGTTTTTT. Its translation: CASSESGVPEKLFF.

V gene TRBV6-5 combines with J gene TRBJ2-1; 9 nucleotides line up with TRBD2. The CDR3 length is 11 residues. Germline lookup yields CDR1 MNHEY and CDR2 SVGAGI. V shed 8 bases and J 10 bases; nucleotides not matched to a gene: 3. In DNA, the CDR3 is TGTGCCAGCGGGACTAGCAACGAGCAGTTCTTC. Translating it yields CASGTSNEQFF.

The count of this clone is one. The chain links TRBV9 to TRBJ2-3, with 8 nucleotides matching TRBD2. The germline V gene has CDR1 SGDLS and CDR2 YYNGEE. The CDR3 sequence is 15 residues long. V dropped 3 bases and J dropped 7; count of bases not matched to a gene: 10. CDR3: CASSGFTGGLNTQYF. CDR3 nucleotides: TGTGCCAGCAGCGGATTTACGGGGGGGCTAAATACGCAGTATTTT.

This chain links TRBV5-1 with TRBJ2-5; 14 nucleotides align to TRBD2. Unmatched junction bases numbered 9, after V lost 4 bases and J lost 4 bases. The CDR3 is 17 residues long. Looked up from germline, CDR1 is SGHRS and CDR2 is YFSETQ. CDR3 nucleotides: TGCGCCAGCAGCCACCAACCGACTAGCGGGAGGGGAGAGACCCAGTACTTC. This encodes CASSHQPTSGRGETQYF.

This CDR3 reads CASSLWASGTLGQYF. The CDR3 coding sequence is TGTGCCAGCAGTTTATGGGCTAGCGGGACGCTCGGGCAGTACTTC. The rearrangement links TRBV28 to TRBJ2-7; 9 bases match TRBD2. The length of the CDR3 is 15 residues. V shed 0 bases and J 9 bases; nucleotides not matched to a gene: 9. Germline assignment: CDR1 MDHEN and CDR2 SYDVKM.

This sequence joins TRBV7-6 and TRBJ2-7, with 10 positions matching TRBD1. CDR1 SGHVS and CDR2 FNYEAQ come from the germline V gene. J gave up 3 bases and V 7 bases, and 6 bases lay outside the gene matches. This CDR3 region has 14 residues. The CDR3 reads CASTNWTGGYEQYF. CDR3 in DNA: TGTGCCAGCACGAACTGGACAGGGGGCTACGAGCAGTACTTC.

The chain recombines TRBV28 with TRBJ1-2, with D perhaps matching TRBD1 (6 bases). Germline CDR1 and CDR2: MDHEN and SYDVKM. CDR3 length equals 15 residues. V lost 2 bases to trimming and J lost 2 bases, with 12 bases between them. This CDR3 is CASSLGGAGNYGYTF. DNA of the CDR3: TGTGCCAGCAGTTTAGGGGGGGCGGGGAACTATGGCTACACCTTC.

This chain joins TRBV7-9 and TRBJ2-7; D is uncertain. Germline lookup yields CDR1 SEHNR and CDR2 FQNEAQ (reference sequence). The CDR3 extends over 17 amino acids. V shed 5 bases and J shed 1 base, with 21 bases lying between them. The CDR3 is CASSLWLGSQFSYEQYF. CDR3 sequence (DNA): TGTGCCAGCAGCCTATGGTTGGGCAGCCAGTTTTCCTACGAGCAGTACTTC.

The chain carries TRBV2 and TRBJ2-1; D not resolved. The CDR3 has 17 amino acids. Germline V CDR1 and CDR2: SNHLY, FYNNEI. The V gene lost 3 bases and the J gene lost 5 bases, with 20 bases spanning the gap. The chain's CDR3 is CASSDDTVTTINNEQFF. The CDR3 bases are TGTGCCAGCAGTGACGATACGGTTACTACCATTAACAATGAGCAGTTCTTC.

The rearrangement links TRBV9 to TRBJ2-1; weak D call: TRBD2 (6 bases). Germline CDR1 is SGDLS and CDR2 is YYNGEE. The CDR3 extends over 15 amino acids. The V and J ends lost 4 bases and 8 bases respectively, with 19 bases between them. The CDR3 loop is CASSRRTIIIDEQFF. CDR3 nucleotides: TGTGCCAGCAGCCGACGGACTATCATCATTGATGAGCAGTTCTTC.

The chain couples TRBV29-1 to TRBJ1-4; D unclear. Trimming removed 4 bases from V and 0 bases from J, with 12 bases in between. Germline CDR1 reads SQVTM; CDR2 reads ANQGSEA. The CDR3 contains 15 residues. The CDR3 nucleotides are TGCAGCGTTGGTTTATCCCTGTCAACTAATGAAAAACTGTTTTTT. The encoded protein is CSVGLSLSTNEKLFF.